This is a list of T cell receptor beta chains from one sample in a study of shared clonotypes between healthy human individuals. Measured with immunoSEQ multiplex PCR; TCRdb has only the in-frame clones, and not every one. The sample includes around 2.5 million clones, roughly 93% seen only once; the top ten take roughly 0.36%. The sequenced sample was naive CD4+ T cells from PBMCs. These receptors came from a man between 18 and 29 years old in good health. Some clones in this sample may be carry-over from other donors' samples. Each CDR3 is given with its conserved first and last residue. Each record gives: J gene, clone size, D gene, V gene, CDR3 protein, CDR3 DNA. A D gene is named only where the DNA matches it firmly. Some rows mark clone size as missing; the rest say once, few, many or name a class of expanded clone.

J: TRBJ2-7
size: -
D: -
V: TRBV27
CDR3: CASSLGRGAQGQQYF
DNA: TGTGCCAGCAGTTTGGGTCGGGGGGCCCAAGGCCAGCAGTACTTC

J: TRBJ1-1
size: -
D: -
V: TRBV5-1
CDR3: CASIDTTNTEAFF
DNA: TGCGCCAGCATCGACACTACGAACACTGAAGCTTTCTTT

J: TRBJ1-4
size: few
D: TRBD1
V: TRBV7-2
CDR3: CASSPRGQGLLRGEKLFF
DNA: TGTGCCAGCAGCCCCCGGGGACAGGGGCTCCTCAGAGGGGAAAAACTGTTTTTT

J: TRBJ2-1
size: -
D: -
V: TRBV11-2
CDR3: CASSLGVRNEQFF
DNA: TGTGCCAGCAGCTTAGGAGTCCGCAATGAGCAGTTCTTC

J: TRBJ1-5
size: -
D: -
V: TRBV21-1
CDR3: CASCGEKVVGGQPQHF
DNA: TGTGCCAGCTGCGGGGAGAAGGTCGTAGGCGGTCAGCCCCAGCATTTT

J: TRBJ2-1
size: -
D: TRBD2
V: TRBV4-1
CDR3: CASIEHPLAGGSGYMNYNEQFF
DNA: TGCGCCAGCATCGAACACCCCCTGGCGGGAGGATCCGGGTATATGAATTACAATGAGCAGTTCTTC

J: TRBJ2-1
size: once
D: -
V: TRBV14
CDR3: CASSPGKRYNEQFF
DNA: TGTGCCAGCAGCCCCGGGAAAAGATACAATGAGCAGTTCTTC

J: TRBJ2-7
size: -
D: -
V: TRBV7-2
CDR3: CASSPSNVRGYEQYF
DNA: TGTGCCAGCAGCCCTAGCAACGTCAGGGGTTACGAGCAGTACTTC

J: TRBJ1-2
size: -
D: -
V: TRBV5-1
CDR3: CAILILGPSNYGYTF
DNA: TGCGCCATACTAATACTCGGGCCTTCTAACTATGGCTACACCTTC

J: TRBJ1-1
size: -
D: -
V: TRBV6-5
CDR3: CASSYSGARANTEAFF
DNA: TGTGCCAGCAGTTACTCCGGGGCACGGGCGAACACTGAAGCTTTCTTT

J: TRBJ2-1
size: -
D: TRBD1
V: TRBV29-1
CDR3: CSAGTGGRNEQFF
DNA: TGCAGCGCAGGGACAGGGGGCAGAAATGAGCAGTTCTTC

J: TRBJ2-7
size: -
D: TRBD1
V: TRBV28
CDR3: CASSLPPGTDSYEQYF
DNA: TGTGCCAGCAGTCTCCCGCCCGGGACAGACTCCTACGAGCAGTACTTC

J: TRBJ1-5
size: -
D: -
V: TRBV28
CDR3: CASSLTARFNQPQHF
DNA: TGTGCCAGCAGTCTCACCGCGAGGTTCAATCAGCCCCAGCATTTT

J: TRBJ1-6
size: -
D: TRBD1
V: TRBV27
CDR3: CASSSGTGGNSPLHF
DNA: TGTGCCAGCAGTTCCGGGACAGGGGGAAATTCACCCCTCCACTTT

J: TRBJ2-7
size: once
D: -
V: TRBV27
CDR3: CASSGPTYEQYF
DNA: TGTGCCAGCAGCGGCCCCACCTACGAGCAGTACTTC

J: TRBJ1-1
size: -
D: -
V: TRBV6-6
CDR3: CASSAGGEAFF
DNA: TGTGCCAGCAGTGCCGGGGGTGAAGCTTTCTTT

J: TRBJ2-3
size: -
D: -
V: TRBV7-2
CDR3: CASSLGQGTDTQYF
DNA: TGTGCCAGCAGCTTAGGTCAGGGCACAGATACGCAGTATTTT

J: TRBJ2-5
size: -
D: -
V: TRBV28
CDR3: CASSLSAPETQYF
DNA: TGTGCCAGCAGTTTATCGGCCCCAGAGACCCAGTACTTC

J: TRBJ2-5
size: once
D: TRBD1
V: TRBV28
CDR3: CASREPRDRAQETQYF
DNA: TGTGCCAGCAGGGAGCCTAGGGACAGGGCTCAAGAGACCCAGTACTTC

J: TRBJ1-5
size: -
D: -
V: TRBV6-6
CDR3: CASSAGTARFGQPQHF
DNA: TGTGCCAGCAGCGCTGGTACAGCCCGTTTTGGACAGCCCCAGCATTTT

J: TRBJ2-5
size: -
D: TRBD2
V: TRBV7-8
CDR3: CASSLSRVAGGETQYF
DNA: TGTGCCAGCAGCTTATCAAGAGTGGCGGGAGGGGAGACCCAGTACTTC

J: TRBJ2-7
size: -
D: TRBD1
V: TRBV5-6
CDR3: CASSFLGQGFAEQYF
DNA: TGTGCCAGCAGCTTTTTGGGACAGGGGTTCGCCGAGCAGTACTTC

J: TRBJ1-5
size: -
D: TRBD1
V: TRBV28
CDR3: CASRGQGHGSNQPQHF
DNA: TGTGCCAGCAGAGGACAGGGGCACGGTAGCAATCAGCCCCAGCATTTT

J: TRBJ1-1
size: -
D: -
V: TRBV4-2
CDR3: CASSQDTQGVTEAFF
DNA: TGTGCCAGCAGCCAAGATACCCAGGGCGTCACTGAAGCTTTCTTT

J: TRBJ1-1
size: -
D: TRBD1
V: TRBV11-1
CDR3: CASSSGTGSQAAFF
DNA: TGTGCCAGCAGCTCGGGGACAGGGAGCCAGGCAGCTTTCTTT

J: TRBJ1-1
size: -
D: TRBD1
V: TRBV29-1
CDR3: CSVAGTVIEAFF
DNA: TGCAGCGTCGCCGGGACAGTAATTGAAGCTTTCTTT

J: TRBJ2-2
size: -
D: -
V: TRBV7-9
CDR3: CASRSRMGGELFF
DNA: TGTGCCAGCAGGTCCCGAATGGGCGGGGAGCTGTTTTTT

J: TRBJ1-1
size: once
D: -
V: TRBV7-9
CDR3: CASSLVRGVANTEAFF
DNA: TGTGCCAGCAGCTTAGTTAGGGGGGTTGCGAACACTGAAGCTTTCTTT

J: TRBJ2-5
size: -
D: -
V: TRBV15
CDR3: CATSRGRGSVETQYF
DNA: TGTGCCACCAGCAGAGGAAGAGGATCCGTTGAGACCCAGTACTTC

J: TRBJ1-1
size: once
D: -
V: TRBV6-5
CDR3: CASRLDRLTEAFF
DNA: TGTGCCAGCAGGCTCGACAGACTCACTGAAGCTTTCTTT

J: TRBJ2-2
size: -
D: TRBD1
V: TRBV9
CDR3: CASSVQTWDSANTGELFF
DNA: TGTGCCAGCAGCGTACAAACATGGGACAGCGCGAACACCGGGGAGCTGTTTTTT

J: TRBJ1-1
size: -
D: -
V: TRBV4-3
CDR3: CASSQTPTDNTEAFF
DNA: TGCGCCAGCAGCCAAACCCCGACGGATAACACTGAAGCTTTCTTT

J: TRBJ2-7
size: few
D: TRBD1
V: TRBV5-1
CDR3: CASSSGQGSSYEQYF
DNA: TGCGCCAGCAGCTCGGGACAGGGATCCTCCTACGAGCAGTACTTC

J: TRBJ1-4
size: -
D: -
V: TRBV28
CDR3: CASSPAGRADEKLFF
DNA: TGTGCCAGCTCACCGGCAGGGAGGGCAGATGAAAAACTGTTTTTT

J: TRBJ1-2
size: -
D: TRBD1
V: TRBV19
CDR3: CASSTRAGGAYGYTF
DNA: TGTGCCAGTAGTACCCGAGCAGGGGGCGCCTATGGCTACACCTTC

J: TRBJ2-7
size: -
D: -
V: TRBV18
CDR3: CASSPPGLPYEQYF
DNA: TGTGCCAGCTCACCCCCGGGACTTCCCTACGAGCAGTACTTC

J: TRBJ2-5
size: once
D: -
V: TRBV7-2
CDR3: CASSWDFQETQYF
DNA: TGTGCCAGCAGCTGGGATTTCCAAGAGACCCAGTACTTC

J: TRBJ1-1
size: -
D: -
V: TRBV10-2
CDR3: CASSGWTEAFF
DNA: TGCGCCAGCAGTGGTTGGACTGAAGCTTTCTTT

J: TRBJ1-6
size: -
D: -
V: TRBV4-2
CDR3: CASSQGPGGNSPLHF
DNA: TGTGCCAGCAGCCAAGGTCCGGGGGGGAATTCACCCCTCCACTTT

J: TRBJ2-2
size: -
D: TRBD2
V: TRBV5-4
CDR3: CASSPGTSGRAGGELFF
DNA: TGTGCCAGCAGCCCGGGGACTAGCGGGAGGGCAGGCGGGGAGCTGTTTTTT

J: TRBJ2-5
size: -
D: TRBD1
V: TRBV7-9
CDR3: CASSGTASGETQYF
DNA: TGTGCCAGCAGCGGGACAGCATCTGGAGAGACCCAGTACTTC

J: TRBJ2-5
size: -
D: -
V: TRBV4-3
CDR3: CASSQGTAQETQYF
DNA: TGCGCCAGCAGCCAAGGGACAGCCCAAGAGACCCAGTACTTC

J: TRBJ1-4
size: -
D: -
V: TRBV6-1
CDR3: CASSESYGPNEKLFF
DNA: TGTGCCAGCAGTGAAAGCTACGGTCCGAATGAAAAACTGTTTTTT

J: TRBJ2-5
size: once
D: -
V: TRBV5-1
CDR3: CASSRRGPGETQYF
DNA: TGCGCCAGCAGTAGGCGGGGTCCAGGGGAGACCCAGTACTTC

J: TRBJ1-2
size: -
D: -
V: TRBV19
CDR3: CASSMGRLYGYTF
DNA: TGTGCCAGTAGTATGGGTAGGCTATATGGCTACACCTTC